This T cell receptor beta chain was profiled in a study of blood T cell repertoires in COVID-19. Across the study: The United States, Italy and Spain supplied acute and convalescent COVID-19 samples.

In the authors' workflow: Amplified reference gene primers provided the basis for estimating nucleated cell counts. The protocol was immunoSEQ multiplex PCR, while the TCRdb copy is restricted to in-frame clones and leaves out a portion. From that table come the V and J calls and clone size; the DNA was used to work out D and trimming. The sample contains about 310,000 clones, about nine tenths of which appear only once. Looked up from germline, CDR1 is SGHDT and CDR2 is YYEEEE. V lost 0 bases and J lost 3, with 10 bases in between. The CDR3 runs to 14 residues. This TCR was recovered from a woman aged 30 to 39 who had recovered from COVID-19. What was sequenced was PBMCs or T cells enriched from blood (not recorded which). V is TRBV5-6 and J is TRBJ2-7; TRBD2 might be the D (6 bases). The CDR3 nucleotides are TGTGCCAGCAGCTTGGGAGGGACTTACTACGAGCAGTACTTC. This sequence encodes CASSLGGTYYEQYF.